A single sample gave rise to the 19 T cell receptor beta chains below, sequenced in a study of T-cell memory formation after mild COVID-19. TCRdb itself ran the 5' RACE reads through MiXCR, one entry per CDR3 protein. Altogether 450,000 to 650,000 distinct CDR3 sequences are present, under 20% being singletons, with the ten largest covering approximately 12%. Sequencing was done on a sample of PBMCs or a T cell subset sorted from them (not recorded which). The receptors derive from an adult woman who had mild COVID-19 (a few samples of this study predate the infection). Cell type and time point are not known.

This chain uses TRBV12-3 or TRBV12-4 with TRBJ1-1; D gene uncertain. This CDR3 region has 12 residues. The V end was cut by 4 bases, the J end by 5 bases, with 8 bases between. The CDR3 DNA reads as TGTGCCAGCAGTTCCCTTTTGACTGAAGCTTTCTTT. Translated, it gives CASSSLLTEAFF.

The chain recombines TRBV4-1 with TRBJ2-4; D assignment may be TRBD1 or TRBD2 (6 bases each). Germline V gene sequence: CDR1 MGHRA, CDR2 YSYEKL. The CDR3 totals 14 residues. V gave up 0 bases and J gave up 9 bases, with 12 bases separating them. Written as DNA, the CDR3 is TGCGCCAGCAGCCAAGAGGGGGGCCGCGGCATTCAGTACTTC. It codes for CASSQEGGRGIQYF.

The CDR3 here is CATSREGTDDMNTEAFF. CDR3 in DNA: TGTGCCACCAGCAGAGAGGGGACAGATGATATGAACACTGAAGCTTTCTTT. The chain is built from TRBV15 and TRBJ1-1; 7 nucleotides agree with TRBD1. Germline loops: CDR1 LNHNV, CDR2 YYDKDF (reference sequence). V lost 0 bases, J lost 0 bases, and 7 bases stayed unmatched. The CDR3 is made up of 17 amino acids. Complete variable domain (other parts from reference TRBV15 and TRBJ1-1): DAMVIQNPRYQVTQFGKPVTLSCSQTLNHNVMYWYQQKSSQAPKLLFHYYDKDFNNEADTPDNFQSRRPNTSFCFLDIRSPGLGDTAMYLCATSREGTDDMNTEAFFGQGTRLTVV.

The chain combines TRBV6-4 with TRBJ1-1; TRBD1 matches 8 bases. The CDR3 runs 18 residues. From germline, CDR1 is MRHNA and CDR2 SNTAGT. With 6 bases clipped from V and 4 bases from J, the junction kept 19 bases outside the gene matches. CDR3 bases: TGTGCCAGCAGGGCTTCGACAGGGGAATGGGATAGTAGCACTGAAGCTTTCTTT. It is translated as CASRASTGEWDSSTEAFF.

This clonotype was seen only a few times. The V and J genes are TRBV10-2 and TRBJ1-4; D ambiguous. Germline CDR1 is WSHSY and CDR2 is SAAADI. V was clipped by 7 bases and J by 8 bases, with 17 bases between them. This CDR3 spans 14 amino acids. The CDR3 loop is CASTGISPREKLFF. The CDR3 nucleotides are TGCGCCAGCACCGGAATCTCCCCTAGAGAAAAACTGTTTTTT.

The V gene is TRBV29-1, the J gene TRBJ2-1; D possibly corresponds to TRBD2 (6 bases). The V end lost 6 bases, the J end lost 4 bases, and 16 bases lay between the germline ends. Germline CDR1 is SQVTM and CDR2 is ANQGSEA. This CDR3 has 14 residues. The CDR3 sequence is CSVGEDYLYNEQFF. The CDR3 DNA is TGCAGCGTCGGTGAGGACTACTTATACAATGAGCAGTTCTTC.

In its sample, this clonotype was seen many times. The CDR3 DNA follows: TGTGCCAGCAGCCCCCGAGTCCAGGCCCTCAAGGACTATGGCTACACCTTC. Its protein product is CASSPRVQALKDYGYTF. The V gene is TRBV4-2, the J gene TRBJ1-2; no reliable D call. CDR3 length equals 17 residues. The germline V and J ends were trimmed by 4 bases and 3 bases, with 21 bases remaining between them. Germline V gene data show CDR1 as LGHNA and CDR2 as YNFKEQ.

To note about this clonotype: This may come from a read error, since a much larger clone is one base off. The chain combines TRBV6-2 or TRBV6-3 with TRBJ2-2, with D unresolved. The CDR3 is 12 amino acids. V lost 5 bases and J lost 5, with 6 bases in between. In germline, CDR1 is MNHEY, CDR2 SVGEGT. The CDR3 region is CASSRWTGELFF. The CDR3 nucleotides are TGTGCCAGCAGTCGGTGGACCGGGGAGCTGTTTTTT.

CDR3 in DNA: TGTGCCAGCAGCCAAGGGATAGCGGGAGGATACGAGCAGTACTTC. It is translated as CASSQGIAGGYEQYF. The V and J genes are TRBV4-2 and TRBJ2-7, with 10 bases matching TRBD2. The CDR3 runs to 15 residues. With 1 base clipped from V and 4 bases from J, the junction kept 4 bases outside the gene matches. CDR1 LGHNA and CDR2 YNFKEQ come from the germline V gene.

This clonotype has just a few counts. The chain is built from TRBV5-1 and TRBJ1-1; 7 nucleotides line up with TRBD1. Germline V gives CDR1 SGHRS, CDR2 YFSETQ. The CDR3 runs 13 residues. V trimming: 4 bases; J trimming: 3 bases; junction bases outside the gene matches: 3. The CDR3 protein is CASSPTGYTEAFF. The CDR3 DNA reads TGCGCCAGCAGCCCGACAGGGTACACTGAAGCTTTCTTT.

The chain uses TRBV7-9 and TRBJ2-6, with D unclear. The germline gives CDR1 SEHNR, CDR2 FQNEAQ (reference sequence). The CDR3 has 18 residues. V gave up 5 bases and J gave up 1 base, with 18 bases separating them. CDR3 residues: CASSPAGSRGSGANVLTF. In DNA form, the CDR3 reads TGTGCCAGCAGCCCCGCCGGGTCCAGAGGTTCTGGGGCCAACGTCCTGACTTTC.

This clonotype showed up just a few times. The chain employs TRBV7-2 and TRBJ1-1; D ambiguous. This CDR3 is 15 amino acids long. With 2 bases removed from V and 3 bases from J, the gap between germline ends came to 13 bases. The germline V gene encodes CDR1 SGHTA and CDR2 FQGNSA. The CDR3 loop reads CASSLRVVVHTEAFF. CDR3 DNA: TGTGCCAGCAGCTTAAGGGTCGTAGTTCACACTGAAGCTTTCTTT.

This clonotype has just a few counts. The chain joins TRBV7-9 to TRBJ2-2; TRBD1 agrees at 8 bases. CDR1 and CDR2 (germline): SEHNR, FQNEAQ (reference sequence). The length of the CDR3 is 14 residues. Trimming at V came to 5 bases and at J to 7 bases, leaving 6 bases not matched to a gene. The chain's CDR3 is CASSRGQGGGELFF. The CDR3 DNA is TGTGCCAGCAGCCGCGGACAGGGAGGCGGGGAGCTGTTTTTT. Full variable domain (outside the CDR3, taken from reference TRBV7-9 and TRBJ2-2): DTGVSQNPRHKITKRGQNVTFRCDPISEHNRLYWYRQTLGQGPEFLTYFQNEAQLEKSRLLSDRFSAERPKGSFSTLEIQRTEQGDSAMYLCASSRGQGGGELFFGEGSRLTVL.

This chain joins TRBV7-9 and TRBJ2-3; 7 bases are a match to TRBD1. Germline trimming cut 3 bases from V and 2 bases from J; bases unmatched to any gene: 14. There are 18 residues in the CDR3. Germline CDR1 and CDR2: SEHNR and FQNEAQ (reference sequence). The CDR3 bases are TGTGCCAGCAGCTTGGGGCCAAAAAATAGGGGGCCCACAGATACGCAGTATTTT. This gives the protein CASSLGPKNRGPTDTQYF.

This clonotype occurred a few times. The gene calls are TRBV7-9 and TRBJ1-2; 10 nucleotides align to TRBD1. J gave up 7 bases and V 1 base, and 6 bases lay outside the gene matches. Germline CDR1 SEHNR, CDR2 FQNEAQ (reference sequence). The CDR3 spans 15 residues. The CDR3 sequence is CASSLVGQGTSGYTF. The CDR3 coding sequence is TGTGCCAGCAGCTTAGTGGGACAGGGGACATCTGGCTACACCTTC.

CDR3 nucleotide sequence: TGCGCCAGCAGCTTGGGTTACCGGGCTGGGACGTACAATGAGCAGTTCTTC. Encoded protein: CASSLGYRAGTYNEQFF. V usage is TRBV5-1 and J usage is TRBJ2-1, with D perhaps assigned TRBD1 or TRBD2 (5 bases each). Germline V lookup: CDR1 SGHRS, CDR2 YFSETQ. Trimming left V 0 bases short and J 4 bases short, with 17 bases between. CDR3 length equals 17 residues.

V usage is TRBV15 and J usage is TRBJ2-7; D is possibly TRBD2 (6 bases). Germline assignment: CDR1 LNHNV and CDR2 YYDKDF (reference sequence). This CDR3 contains 16 residues. V was shortened by 1 base and J by 3 bases, with 16 bases between the two germline ends. The CDR3 region is CATSRGVGGVNYEQYF. CDR3 in DNA: TGTGCCACCAGCAGAGGGGTTGGCGGGGTCAACTACGAGCAGTACTTC.

This clonotype was recorded a few times. This rearrangement joins TRBV19 to TRBJ2-6, with D possibly being TRBD1 (6 bases). Germline values: CDR1 LNHDA, CDR2 SQIVND (reference sequence). Trimming pared 5 bases from V and 4 bases from J, leaving 12 bases between. The CDR3 runs 15 residues. The DNA for the CDR3 is TGTGCCAGTAGTGGCGACAGGTCCGGGGCCAACGTCCTGACTTTC. Translation: CASSGDRSGANVLTF.

This clonotype was seen a few times. The rearrangement joins TRBV6-1 to TRBJ1-1; 8 nucleotides agree with TRBD1. CDR1 is MNHNS, CDR2 SASEGT, per germline. V gave up 7 bases and J gave up 1 base; unmatched junction bases: 2. The CDR3 is 13 residues long. The CDR3 region is CASNGQGNTEAFF. The CDR3 coding sequence is TGTGCCAGCAATGGACAGGGGAACACTGAAGCTTTCTTT.